The sequence of this TCR beta chain was determined in a study of PD-1 blockade in classical Hodgkin lymphoma. Whole-study results and caveats: Why repertoires differed is undefined; disease activity or prior therapy possibly contributed. Diminished baseline TCR diversity has been reported in newly diagnosed patients relative to healthy donors.

The CDR3 consists of 17 residues. CDR1 MGHDK and CDR2 SYGVNS come from the germline V gene. Trimming took 7 bases from V and 3 from J; bases not matched to a gene: 11. Time point in this sample: newly diagnosed, previously untreated cHL patient sample. The data were produced by immunoSEQ multiplex PCR, yet TCRdb's version contains in-frame clones alone and is incomplete. The sample carries 15,000 to 20,000 clones, 80% to 95% recorded once. As regards this clone: Its target is not known.

Sequences were obtained from peripheral blood mononuclear cells (PBMCs). V gene TRBV25-1 combines with J gene TRBJ2-7, with 14 bases fitting TRBD2. This TCR was recovered from a human donor with classical Hodgkin lymphoma. Here the CDR3 DNA reads TGTGCCAGCACTCCCGGGACTAGCGGGAGTATTGGCTACGAGCAGTACTTC. Translating gives CASTPGTSGSIGYEQYF.